Shown below are 23 T cell receptor beta chains from a single sample sequenced in a study of human T cells and chemical hapten exposure. Time point indicated: healthy volunteer bleed at 2 weeks. It was from unfractionated whole blood that total RNA was extracted. TCRdb recomputed calls from the RACE reads with MiXCR, one row per CDR3 protein. The data contain approximately 90,000 distinct CDR3 sequences, about 8.8% of them singletons. What was sequenced was whole blood. The source is a female donor in good health. Some clones in this sample may be carry-over from other donors' samples.

Ten or more counts support this clonotype. CDR3 nucleotides: TGCAGTGCTAGAGACCCCGAGAAGGGACTAGGTTACAATGAGCAGTTCTTC. This translates into CSARDPEKGLGYNEQFF. This chain connects TRBV20-1 to TRBJ2-1; TRBD2 matches at 8 bases. Germline loops: CDR1 DFQATT, CDR2 SNEGSKA (reference sequence). J was trimmed by 4 bases and V by 0 bases; bases with no gene match: 11. CDR3 length: 17 amino acids.

The genes are TRBV19 and TRBJ2-7, with 7 bases identical to TRBD1. The CDR3 contains 13 residues. V dropped 9 bases and J dropped 3; count of bases not matched to a gene: 8. From germline, CDR1 is LNHDA and CDR2 SQIVND (reference sequence). CDR3 amino acids: CARTGTEFYEQYF. CDR3 DNA sequence: TGTGCCAGGACCGGGACAGAGTTCTACGAGCAGTACTTC.

This clonotype turned up a few times. The V and J genes are TRBV5-1 and TRBJ2-1, with D tentatively TRBD2 (6 bases). Trimming stripped 4 bases from V and 5 bases from J, with 13 bases between. The CDR3 is made up of 14 amino acids. The germline V gene encodes CDR1 SGHRS and CDR2 YFSETQ. CDR3 in DNA: TGCGCCAGCAGCGCGGGACCGCCTGACAATGAGCAGTTCTTC. Translated: CASSAGPPDNEQFF.

This clonotype has more than one count but fewer than ten. This chain connects TRBV7-2 to TRBJ2-6, with 8 bases fitting TRBD1. V was clipped by 5 bases and J by 0 bases; unmatched bases: 3. CDR3 length: 16 amino acids. Germline-derived CDR1 and CDR2 are SGHTA and FQGNSA. As DNA, the CDR3 is TGTGCCAGCAGCCTCAGGGGGCACTCTGGGGCCAACGTCCTGACTTTC. As protein: CASSLRGHSGANVLTF.

The V call is TRBV6-6, the J call TRBJ2-7; D might be TRBD1 (6 bases). CDR1 and CDR2 (germline): MNHNY, SVGAGI (reference sequence). With 5 bases removed from V and 0 bases from J, the gap between germline ends came to 8 bases. The CDR3 has 13 residues. CDR3 protein: CASSGDTSYEQYF. The DNA for the CDR3 is TGTGCCAGCAGTGGGGACACCTCCTACGAGCAGTACTTC.

This clonotype was counted a few times. The gene calls are TRBV7-2 and TRBJ2-1, with D tentatively TRBD1 (5 bases). CDR1 and CDR2 from the germline V gene are SGHTA and FQGNSA. V dropped 4 bases and J dropped 4 bases, with 8 bases sitting between them. The CDR3 consists of 13 residues. In DNA form, the CDR3 reads TGTGCCAGCAGCTCCGACAGTTACAATGAGCAGTTCTTC. Translated, it gives CASSSDSYNEQFF.

This CDR3 reads CASSFGHGTEAFF. CDR3 coding DNA: TGTGCCAGCAGTTTCGGACACGGCACTGAAGCTTTCTTT. J is TRBJ1-1 and V is TRBV12-3 or TRBV12-4; D possibly corresponds to TRBD1 (5 bases). CDR3 length: 13 amino acids. The ends were cut back, 3 bases at V and 4 bases at J, with 9 bases in the middle.

This clonotype was observed at least ten times. This chain connects TRBV7-9 to TRBJ1-4; no reliable D call. V was pared by 3 bases and J by 0 bases, with 5 bases between. The CDR3 has 14 amino acids. Per the germline V gene, CDR1 is SEHNR and CDR2 is FQNEAQ (reference sequence). The DNA for the CDR3 is TGTGCCAGCAGCTTTTTGTCAACTAATGAAAAACTGTTTTTT. This translates into CASSFLSTNEKLFF.

Worth noting for this clonotype: At one boundary the junction diverges from the germline segment, which might be a read error. V is TRBV5-1 and J is TRBJ2-5, with a tentative D call TRBD2 (7 bases). Germline loops: CDR1 SGHRS, CDR2 YFSETQ. CDR3 length equals 15 residues. In nucleotides, the CDR3 is TGCGCCAACAGCTTGGGGGGCGGGAGCCAGGAGACCCAGTACTTC. Protein: CANSLGGGSQETQYF. Full variable domain (outside the CDR3, taken from reference TRBV5-1 and TRBJ2-5): KAGVTQTPRYLIKTRGQQVTLSCSPISGHRSVSWYQQTPGQGLQFLFEYFSETQRNKGNFPGRFSGRQFSNSRSEMNVSTLELGDSALYLCANSLGGGSQETQYFGPGTRLLVL.

J is TRBJ1-1 and V is TRBV29-1; D gene ambiguous. The CDR3 totals 14 residues. V lost 6 bases to trimming and J lost 5 bases, with 19 bases between them. CDR1 is SQVTM and CDR2 is ANQGSEA in the germline V gene. The CDR3 loop reads CSVGTPGRATEAFF. The CDR3 DNA follows: TGCAGCGTCGGAACTCCTGGGAGGGCGACTGAAGCTTTCTTT.

At least ten counts were recorded for this clonotype. V is TRBV20-1 and J is TRBJ2-1; 13 nucleotides align to TRBD2. The CDR3 contains 15 residues. Germline CDR1 DFQATT, CDR2 SNEGSKA (reference sequence). V shed 6 bases, J shed 8 bases, and the junction held 10 bases outside the gene matches. The CDR3: CSAQGGLAGSDEQFF. The CDR3 coding sequence is TGCAGTGCGCAGGGGGGACTAGCGGGATCGGATGAGCAGTTCTTC.

This clonotype has at least ten counts. The gene calls are TRBV14 and TRBJ2-7; either TRBD1 or TRBD2 may fit D (5 bases each). V was shortened by 5 bases and J by 3 bases, with 11 bases between the two germline ends. Looked up from germline, CDR1 is SGHDN and CDR2 is FVKESK. This CDR3 has 13 amino acids. CDR3 region: CASSGTGNYEQYF. CDR3 in DNA: TGTGCCAGCAGCGGGACGGGAAACTACGAGCAGTACTTC.

This clonotype was recorded at least ten times. V gene TRBV14 combines with J gene TRBJ2-5; possibly TRBD1 for D (6 bases). The V end lost 0 bases, the J end lost 1 base, and 12 bases lay between the germline ends. CDR1 SGHDN and CDR2 FVKESK come from the germline V gene. This CDR3 comprises 16 residues. DNA of the CDR3: TGTGCCAGCAGCCAAGATAGGGGGAGTCGCCAAGAGACCCAGTACTTC. This codes for CASSQDRGSRQETQYF.

The CDR3 region has the DNA TGCAGTGCTATAGAAGGGGCCGGGAATTCACCCCTCCACTTT. This gives the protein CSAIEGAGNSPLHF. The chain carries TRBV20-1 and TRBJ1-6; TRBD1 is a possible D gene (5 bases). V lost 4 bases, J lost 7 bases, and 14 bases lay in between. Per germline, CDR1 DFQATT and CDR2 SNEGSKA (reference sequence). The CDR3 runs to 14 residues.

The rearrangement uses TRBV10-3 and TRBJ1-4; D unresolved. This CDR3 contains 15 residues. Germline V gives CDR1 ENHRY, CDR2 SYGVKD. V gave up 0 bases and J gave up 0 bases, with 5 bases separating them. CDR3 region: CAISESIATNEKLFF. Written as DNA, the CDR3 is TGTGCCATCAGTGAGTCAATCGCAACTAATGAAAAACTGTTTTTT.

This clonotype has at least ten counts. The chain links TRBV24-1 to TRBJ2-3; perhaps TRBD2 as D (5 bases). Per the germline V gene, CDR1 is KGHDR and CDR2 is SFDVKD. The CDR3 is made up of 16 amino acids. V was pared by 4 bases and J by 2 bases, with 15 bases between. The CDR3 DNA follows: TGTGCCACCAGTGACCGGGGTCCCGTAAACACAGATACGCAGTATTTT. Its translation is CATSDRGPVNTDTQYF.

J is TRBJ1-1 and V is TRBV25-1; 7 bases agree with TRBD1. V dropped 2 bases and J dropped 1; count of bases not matched to a gene: 4. The CDR3 length is 15 residues. CDR1 is MGHDK and CDR2 is SYGVNS in the germline V gene. CDR3 bases: TGTGCCAGCAGTGAACTCCGACAGGGGAACACTGAAGCTTTCTTT. Protein product: CASSELRQGNTEAFF. Full variable domain (rest looked up from reference TRBV25-1 and TRBJ1-1): EADIYQTPRYLVIGTGKKITLECSQTMGHDKMYWYQQDPGMELHLIHYSYGVNSTEKGDLSSESTVSRIRTEHFPLTLESARPSHTSQYLCASSELRQGNTEAFFGQGTRLTVV.

V usage is TRBV29-1 and J usage is TRBJ2-1; 7 bases are a match to TRBD1. The CDR3 sequence is 14 residues long. J was trimmed by 0 bases and V by 6 bases; bases with no gene match: 5. Germline CDR1 is SQVTM and CDR2 is ANQGSEA. For the CDR3, the DNA is TGCAGCGTAAGACACAGGGGCTCCTACAATGAGCAGTTCTTC. Translating gives CSVRHRGSYNEQFF.

This chain links TRBV29-1 with TRBJ2-1, with D perhaps given as TRBD1 or TRBD2 (5 bases each). CDR1 SQVTM and CDR2 ANQGSEA come from the germline V gene. CDR3 length: 10 residues. Trimming cost V 2 bases and J 10 bases, with 6 bases left between them. The CDR3, as DNA: TGCAGCGTTGAATGGGGGGAGCAGTTCTTC. This translates into CSVEWGEQFF.

This rearrangement joins TRBV6-2 or TRBV6-3 to TRBJ2-1; D not certain. The CDR3 has 12 amino acids. The germline V and J ends were trimmed by 2 bases and 2 bases, with 1 base remaining between them. Germline lookup yields CDR1 MNHEY and CDR2 SVGEGT. The CDR3 DNA sequence: TGTGCCAGCAGTTACGCCTACAATGAGCAGTTCTTC. Translated: CASSYAYNEQFF.

This clonotype was seen only a few times. V is TRBV6-5 and J is TRBJ2-7; 7 positions match TRBD1. The CDR3 totals 13 residues. Unmatched junction bases numbered 3, after V lost 0 bases and J lost 7 bases. Germline assignment: CDR1 MNHEY and CDR2 SVGAGI. CDR3 sequence: CASSYSIRGEQYF. Written as DNA, the CDR3 is TGTGCCAGCAGTTACTCGATCAGGGGGGAGCAGTACTTC.

In this sample, this clonotype turned up many times. This chain connects TRBV6-6 to TRBJ2-4, with D unresolved. The V end was cut by 6 bases, the J end by 5 bases, with 17 bases between. This CDR3 contains 15 residues. Germline V gives CDR1 MNHNY, CDR2 SVGAGI (reference sequence). CDR3 amino acids: CASSRARTEENIQYF. The DNA for the CDR3 is TGTGCCAGCAGCCGAGCGAGGACCGAGGAAAACATTCAGTACTTC.

This clonotype appeared a few times. The rearrangement uses TRBV20-1 and TRBJ2-3, with TRBD2 as a possible D gene (6 bases). CDR3 length: 16 residues. The V gene's germline CDR1 is DFQATT and CDR2 SNEGSKA (reference sequence). Trimming shortened V by 3 bases and J by 2 bases, and 18 bases separated the two germline ends. The DNA for the CDR3 is TGCAGTGCTAGGGAATGGCTAGCGAGATACACAGATACGCAGTATTTT. Translation: CSAREWLARYTDTQYF.